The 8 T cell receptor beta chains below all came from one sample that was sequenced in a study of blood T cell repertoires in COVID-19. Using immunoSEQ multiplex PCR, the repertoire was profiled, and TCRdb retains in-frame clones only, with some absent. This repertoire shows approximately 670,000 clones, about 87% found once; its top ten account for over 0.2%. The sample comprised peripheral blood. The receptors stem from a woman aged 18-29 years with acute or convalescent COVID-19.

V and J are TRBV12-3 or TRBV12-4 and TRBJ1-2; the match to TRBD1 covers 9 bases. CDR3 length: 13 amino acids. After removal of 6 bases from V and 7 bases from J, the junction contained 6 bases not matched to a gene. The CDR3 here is CASSQGQGIGYTF. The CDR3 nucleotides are TGTGCCAGCAGCCAGGGACAGGGAATTGGCTACACCTTC.

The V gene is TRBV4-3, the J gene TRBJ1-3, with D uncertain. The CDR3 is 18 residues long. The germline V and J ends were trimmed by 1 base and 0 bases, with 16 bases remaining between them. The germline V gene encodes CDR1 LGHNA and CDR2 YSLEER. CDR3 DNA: TGCGCCAGCAGCCAAGTTAGCCAGTTACGAACCTCTGGAAACACCATATATTTT. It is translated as CASSQVSQLRTSGNTIYF.

Here the CDR3 DNA reads TGTGCCAGCAGTGAATGGCAGTTCTACGAGCAGTACTTC. Translating it yields CASSEWQFYEQYF. The genes are TRBV2 and TRBJ2-7; D gene uncertain. Germline V lookup: CDR1 SNHLY, CDR2 FYNNEI. The CDR3 covers 13 residues. Trimming shortened V by 2 bases and J by 3 bases, and 8 bases separated the two germline ends.

The CDR3 reads CASRTGTSQEQFF. The CDR3 DNA reads as TGTGCCAGCAGGACCGGGACTTCACAAGAGCAGTTCTTC. The V call is TRBV7-9, the J call TRBJ2-1; maybe TRBD2 (6 bases). The V gene's germline CDR1 is SEHNR and CDR2 FQNEAQ (reference sequence). V lost 6 bases and J 10 bases, leaving 16 bases between the germline ends. The CDR3 sequence is 13 residues long.

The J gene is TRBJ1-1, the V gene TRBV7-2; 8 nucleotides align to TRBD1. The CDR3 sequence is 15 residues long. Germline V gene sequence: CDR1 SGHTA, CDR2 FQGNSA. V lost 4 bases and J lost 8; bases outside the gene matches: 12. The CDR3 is CASSSPDRALFEAFF. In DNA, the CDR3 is TGTGCCAGCAGCTCCCCGGACAGGGCCCTTTTCGAAGCTTTCTTT.

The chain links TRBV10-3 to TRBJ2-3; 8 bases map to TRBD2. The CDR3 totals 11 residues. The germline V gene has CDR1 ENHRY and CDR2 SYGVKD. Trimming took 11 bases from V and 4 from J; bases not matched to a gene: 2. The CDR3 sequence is CASGGSDTQYF. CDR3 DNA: TGTGCCTCGGGGGGGTCAGATACGCAGTATTTT.

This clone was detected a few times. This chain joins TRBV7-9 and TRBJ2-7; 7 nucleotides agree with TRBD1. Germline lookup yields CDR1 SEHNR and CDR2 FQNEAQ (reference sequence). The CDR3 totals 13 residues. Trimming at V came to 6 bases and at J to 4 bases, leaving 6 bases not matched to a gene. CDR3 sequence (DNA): TGTGCCAGCAGGAGGGACAGCGATTACGAGCAGTACTTC. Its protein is CASRRDSDYEQYF.

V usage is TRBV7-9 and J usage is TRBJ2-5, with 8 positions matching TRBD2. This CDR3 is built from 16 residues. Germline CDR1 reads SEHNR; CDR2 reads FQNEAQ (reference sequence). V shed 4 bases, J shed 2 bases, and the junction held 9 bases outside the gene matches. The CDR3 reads CASSSPRLALQETQYF. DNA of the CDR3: TGTGCCAGCAGCTCCCCACGACTAGCGTTACAAGAGACCCAGTACTTC.